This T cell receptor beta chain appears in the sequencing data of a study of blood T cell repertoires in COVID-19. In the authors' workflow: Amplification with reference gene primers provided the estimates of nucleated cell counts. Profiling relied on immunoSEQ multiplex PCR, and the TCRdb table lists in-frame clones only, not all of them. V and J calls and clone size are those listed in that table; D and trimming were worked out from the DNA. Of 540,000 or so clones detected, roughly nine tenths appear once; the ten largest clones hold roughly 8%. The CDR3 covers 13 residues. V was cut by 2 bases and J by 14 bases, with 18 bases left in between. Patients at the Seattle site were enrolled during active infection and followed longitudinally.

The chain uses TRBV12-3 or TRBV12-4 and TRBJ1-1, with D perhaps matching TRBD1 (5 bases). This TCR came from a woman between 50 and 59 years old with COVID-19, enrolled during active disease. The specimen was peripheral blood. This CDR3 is CASSLKQALWSFF. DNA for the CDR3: TGTGCCAGCAGTTTAAAACAGGCCCTCTGGAGCTTCTTT.